Reported below is one T cell receptor beta chain. This CDR3 region has 10 residues. The ends were cut back, 9 bases at V and 1 base at J, with 4 bases in the middle. CDR1 and CDR2 from the germline V gene are WNHNN and SYGVQD (reference sequence). The data were taken from a study of OX40 agonist ivuxolimab in advanced cancers. Sequenced by immunoSEQ multiplex PCR; TCRdb stores in-frame clones only, minus some. In the table there are approximately 91,000 clones, around nine tenths of which are singletons. This specimen consisted of CD4+ or CD8+ T cells sorted from blood, obtained in a trial of the OX40 agonist ivuxolimab. The TCR was taken from an adult with an advanced solid tumor such as melanoma, head and neck, liver or kidney cancer. The chain carries TRBV10-1 and TRBJ2-7; D not certain. The CDR3 nucleotides read TGCGCCAGGACATCCTACGAGCAGTACTTC. Translated, it gives CARTSYEQYF.